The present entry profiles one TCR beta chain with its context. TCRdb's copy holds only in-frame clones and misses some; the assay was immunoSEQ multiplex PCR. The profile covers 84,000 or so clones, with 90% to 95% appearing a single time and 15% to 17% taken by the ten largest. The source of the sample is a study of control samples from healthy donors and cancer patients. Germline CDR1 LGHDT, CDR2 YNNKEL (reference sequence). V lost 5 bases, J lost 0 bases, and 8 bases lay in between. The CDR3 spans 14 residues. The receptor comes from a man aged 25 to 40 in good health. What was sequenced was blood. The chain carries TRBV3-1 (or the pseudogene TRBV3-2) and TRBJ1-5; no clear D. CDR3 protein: CASSARDSNQPQHF. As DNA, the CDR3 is TGTGCCAGCAGCGCACGGGATAGCAATCAGCCCCAGCATTTT.